Listed here are 21 T cell receptor beta chains from one sample, sequenced in a study of long-term antiretroviral therapy in people with HIV. The assay, immunoSEQ v3.0, was run at survey level. Repertoires were generated with immunoSEQ multiplex PCR, while TCRdb's copy carries only in-frame clones and drops some. Of about 28,000 clones listed, around 96% are singletons. Material: unsorted PBMCs, obtained 6 to 6.5 years after starting antiretroviral therapy. The receptors derive from a man under 40 with HIV.

V gene TRBV4-1 combines with J gene TRBJ1-4; 10 positions agree with TRBD1. The V segment lost 6 bases and the J segment 5 bases; nucleotides outside the gene matches: 3. The germline V gene encodes CDR1 MGHRA and CDR2 YSYEKL. This CDR3 contains 14 residues. The CDR3, as DNA: TGCGCCAGCAGGAGGACAGGGGGAAATGAAAAACTGTTTTTT. Amino acids: CASRRTGGNEKLFF.

This CDR3 reads CASSQDSRIAFF. The DNA for the CDR3 is TGCGCCAGCAGCCAAGATAGTAGGATCGCTTTCTTT. The chain joins TRBV4-1 to TRBJ1-1; D is ambiguous. CDR1 MGHRA and CDR2 YSYEKL come from the germline V gene. V was pared by 0 bases and J by 11 bases, with 10 bases between. This CDR3 contains 12 residues.

The chain uses TRBV30 and TRBJ2-7; D gene ambiguous. The CDR3 covers 12 residues. V lost 4 bases to trimming and J lost 2 bases, with 9 bases between them. CDR1 GTSNPN and CDR2 SVGIG come from the germline V gene (reference sequence). In DNA form, the CDR3 reads TGTGCCTGGATGCAGAGCCCCTACGAGCAGTACTTC. Protein product: CAWMQSPYEQYF.

V is TRBV2 and J is TRBJ2-1; 7 nucleotides agree with TRBD1. CDR1 is SNHLY, CDR2 FYNNEI, per germline. This CDR3 region has 13 residues. V gave up 7 bases and J gave up 6 bases; unmatched junction bases: 6. CDR3 sequence reads: CASKWDSFNEQFF. The DNA of the CDR3 is TGTGCCAGCAAGTGGGACAGCTTCAATGAGCAGTTCTTC.

In nucleotides, the CDR3 is TGTGCCAGCAGCCAAGATTTTGCGGGCGCCGGAACCGGGGAGCTGTTTTTT. Its protein is CASSQDFAGAGTGELFF. The rearrangement links TRBV4-2 to TRBJ2-2; TRBD2 might be the D (5 bases). The V and J ends lost 0 bases and 5 bases respectively, with 16 bases between them. The CDR3 loop spans 17 amino acids. Per the germline V gene, CDR1 is LGHNA and CDR2 is YNFKEQ.

The chain is built from TRBV28 and TRBJ2-3; D might be TRBD2 (6 bases). Germline CDR1 is MDHEN and CDR2 is SYDVKM. Trimming stripped 6 bases from V and 8 bases from J, with 18 bases between. The CDR3 runs to 14 residues. The CDR3 sequence is CASSRLDGGGTQYF. DNA for the CDR3: TGTGCCAGCAGCCGACTCGACGGGGGAGGTACGCAGTATTTT.

V is TRBV28 and J is TRBJ2-7, with D perhaps matching TRBD1 or TRBD2 (5 bases each). V was clipped by 6 bases and J by 6 bases, with 21 bases between them. CDR3 size: 15 residues. Germline loops: CDR1 MDHEN, CDR2 SYDVKM. The CDR3 protein is CASSPPGRAYSEQYF. DNA of the CDR3: TGTGCCAGCAGCCCCCCGGGACGGGCTTATTCCGAGCAGTACTTC.

The chain combines TRBV25-1 with TRBJ2-7, with 11 positions matching TRBD2. Germline V CDR1 and CDR2: MGHDK, SYGVNS. The ends lost 6 bases at V and 7 bases at J; junction bases unmatched: 8. The CDR3 covers 14 residues. CDR3 bases: TGTGCCAGCAGCTTAGCGGGAGGGCCCGGGGAGCAGTACTTC. Encoded protein: CASSLAGGPGEQYF.

The chain uses TRBV10-3 and TRBJ1-2; D is undetermined. V was trimmed by 7 bases and J by 0 bases, leaving 15 bases between them. The CDR3 loop spans 15 amino acids. Germline values: CDR1 ENHRY, CDR2 SYGVKD. CDR3 residues: CAIMPGNQANYGYTF. The CDR3 DNA follows: TGTGCCATCATGCCCGGGAATCAGGCTAACTATGGCTACACCTTC.

V gene TRBV4-2 combines with J gene TRBJ1-1, with D maybe TRBD1 (6 bases). V was shortened by 1 base and J by 5 bases, with 11 bases between the two germline ends. Germline assignment: CDR1 LGHNA and CDR2 YNFKEQ. The CDR3 loop spans 14 amino acids. DNA of the CDR3: TGTGCCAGCAGCCAAGTTATACAGGGTACTGAAGCTTTCTTT. It translates to CASSQVIQGTEAFF.

In its sample, this clone was seen once. V and J are TRBV4-3 and TRBJ2-1, with TRBD2 identical over 8 bases. V was pared by 2 bases and J by 7 bases, with 16 bases of the junction left unmatched. This CDR3 has 18 amino acids. Per the germline V gene, CDR1 is LGHNA and CDR2 is YSLEER. The DNA for the CDR3 is TGCGCCAGCAGCCAATTATCGGGTTCCGGGAGGGCGGGGAATGAGCAGTTCTTC. The encoded protein is CASSQLSGSGRAGNEQFF.

Comment on this clone: A junction boundary mismatches the germline segment, possibly from a read error. The V call is TRBV5-4, the J call TRBJ1-4; no clear D gene. CDR1 and CDR2 (germline): SGHNT, YYREEE (reference sequence). This CDR3 comprises 16 residues. The CDR3 reads CASSSSSGFLNEKLFF. The DNA for the CDR3 is TGCGCCAGCAGCTCATCATCAGGTTTCCTTAATGAAAAACTGTTTTTT.

Concerning this clone: The same CDR3 is also encoded by other DNA sequences in this sample. CDR3 protein: CASSEEGVTDTQYF. In DNA form, the CDR3 reads TGTGCCAGCAGTGAAGAAGGTGTGACAGATACGCAGTATTTT. The rearrangement links TRBV6-4 to TRBJ2-3; D is uncertain. Germline assignment: CDR1 MRHNA and CDR2 SNTAGT. This CDR3 contains 14 residues. Trimming left V 3 bases short and J 3 bases short, with 10 bases between.

The rearrangement links TRBV5-6 to TRBJ2-7; D is ambiguous. Germline lookup yields CDR1 SGHDT and CDR2 YYEEEE. The CDR3 totals 12 residues. V was pared by 1 base and J by 7 bases, with 9 bases between. The CDR3 is CASSLHPREQYF. In nucleotides, the CDR3 is TGTGCCAGCAGCTTGCACCCGCGGGAGCAGTACTTC.

The rearrangement links TRBV7-2 to TRBJ1-2, with D possibly TRBD1 on 5 matching bases. The CDR3 spans 15 residues. V was trimmed by 5 bases and J by 3 bases, leaving 16 bases between them. The germline CDR1 and CDR2 sequences are SGHTA and FQGNSA. As DNA, the CDR3 is TGTGCCAGCAGCCCCGACGGCGGGACCCACTATGGCTACACCTTC. Amino acids: CASSPDGGTHYGYTF.

The chain uses TRBV11-3 and TRBJ2-7, with 7 bases identical to TRBD1. Germline V gene data show CDR1 as SGHNT and CDR2 as YENEEA. The CDR3 totals 14 residues. V shed 2 bases, J shed 1 base, and the junction held 2 bases outside the gene matches. As DNA, the CDR3 is TGTGCCAGCAGCTTACGGGACAGTTCCTACGAGCAGTACTTC. Its protein product is CASSLRDSSYEQYF. The complete variable domain, with remaining parts taken from reference TRBV11-3 and TRBJ2-7, reads EAGVVQSPRYKIIEKKQPVAFWCNPISGHNTLYWYLQNLGQGPELLIRYENEEAVDDSQLPKDRFSAERLKGVDSTLKIQPAELGDSAVYLCASSLRDSSYEQYFGPGTRLTVT.

The chain is built from TRBV7-2 and TRBJ1-2; 8 positions match TRBD1. With 5 bases clipped from V and 5 bases from J, the junction kept 13 bases outside the gene matches. From germline, CDR1 is SGHTA and CDR2 FQGNSA. CDR3 length: 16 amino acids. The CDR3, as DNA: TGTGCCAGCAGCCCAGGCGGACAGGGAAGAGGGTATGGCTACACCTTC. This sequence encodes CASSPGGQGRGYGYTF.

The genes are TRBV4-1 and TRBJ1-2; weak D call: TRBD1 (5 bases). The V and J ends lost 0 bases and 4 bases respectively, with 9 bases between them. The CDR3 contains 14 residues. Looked up from germline, CDR1 is MGHRA and CDR2 is YSYEKL. The CDR3: CASSQDGGPYGYTF. CDR3 coding DNA: TGCGCCAGCAGCCAAGACGGGGGACCCTATGGCTACACCTTC.

The V gene is TRBV7-3, the J gene TRBJ2-3; no clear D gene. V shed 4 bases and J shed 5 bases, with 7 bases lying between them. Per germline, CDR1 SGHTA and CDR2 FQGTGA. This CDR3 spans 12 amino acids. The DNA for the CDR3 is TGTGCCAGCAGCTCAAACCGAGATACGCAGTATTTT. Translated: CASSSNRDTQYF.

The chain uses TRBV5-1 and TRBJ2-1; 7 positions match TRBD1. The CDR3 consists of 15 residues. Losses at the gene ends were 2 bases for V and 3 bases for J; bases not matched to a gene: 5. Per the germline V gene, CDR1 is SGHRS and CDR2 is YFSETQ. CDR3 sequence: CASSFTGTDYNEQFF. DNA of the CDR3: TGCGCCAGCAGCTTTACCGGGACAGACTACAATGAGCAGTTCTTC.

The chain joins TRBV10-3 to TRBJ1-4, with 8 bases fitting TRBD1. Unmatched junction bases numbered 14, after V lost 10 bases and J lost 7 bases. The length of the CDR3 is 15 residues. Germline V gives CDR1 ENHRY, CDR2 SYGVKD. CDR3 in amino acids: CATGQGGTGGEKLFF. CDR3 bases: TGTGCCACCGGACAGGGTGGAACCGGGGGTGAAAAACTGTTTTTT.